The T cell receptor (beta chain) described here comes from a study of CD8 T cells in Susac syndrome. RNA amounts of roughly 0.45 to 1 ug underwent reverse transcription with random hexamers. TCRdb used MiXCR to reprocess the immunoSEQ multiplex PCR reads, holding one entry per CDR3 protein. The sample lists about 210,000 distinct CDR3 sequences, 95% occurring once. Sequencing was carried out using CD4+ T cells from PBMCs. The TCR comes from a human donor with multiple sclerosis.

In DNA, the CDR3 is TGTGCCTGGGAAGACAGGGCAGAGACCCAGTACTTC. Protein product: CAWEDRAETQYF. This chain joins TRBV30 and TRBJ2-5; 7 nucleotides line up with TRBD1. The germline gives CDR1 GTSNPN, CDR2 SVGIG (reference sequence). Trimming took 5 bases from V and 4 from J; bases not matched to a gene: 4. The CDR3 is 12 amino acids. The full variable domain, with the rest looked up from reference TRBV30 and TRBJ2-5, is SQTIHQWPATLVQPVGSPLSLECTVEGTSNPNLYWYRQAAGRGLQLLFYSVGIGQISSEVPQNLSASRPQDRQFILSSKKLLLSDSGFYLCAWEDRAETQYFGPGTRLLVL.